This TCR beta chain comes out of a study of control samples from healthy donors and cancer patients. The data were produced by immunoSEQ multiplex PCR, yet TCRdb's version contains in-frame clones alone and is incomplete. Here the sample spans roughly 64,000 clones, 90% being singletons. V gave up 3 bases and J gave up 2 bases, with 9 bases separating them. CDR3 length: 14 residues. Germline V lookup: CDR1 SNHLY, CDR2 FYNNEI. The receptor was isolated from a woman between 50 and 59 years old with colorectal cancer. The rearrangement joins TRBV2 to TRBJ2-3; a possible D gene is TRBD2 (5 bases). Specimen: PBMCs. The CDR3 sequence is CASSEERTTDTQYF. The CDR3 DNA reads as TGTGCCAGCAGTGAGGAGCGGACCACAGATACGCAGTATTTT.